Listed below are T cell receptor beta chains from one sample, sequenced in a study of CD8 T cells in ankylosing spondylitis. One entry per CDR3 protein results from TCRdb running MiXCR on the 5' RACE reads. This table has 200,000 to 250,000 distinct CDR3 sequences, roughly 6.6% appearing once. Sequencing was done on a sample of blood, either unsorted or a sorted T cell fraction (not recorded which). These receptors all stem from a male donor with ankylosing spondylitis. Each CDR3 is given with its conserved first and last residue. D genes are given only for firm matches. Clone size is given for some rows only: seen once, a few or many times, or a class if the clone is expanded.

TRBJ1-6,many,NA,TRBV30,TGTGCCTGGAGTGACGGCTATAATTCACCCCTCCACTTT,CAWSDGYNSPLHF
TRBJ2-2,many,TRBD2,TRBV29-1,TGCAGCGTTGAAGATAGCGGGAGATACACCGGGGAGCTGTTTTTT,CSVEDSGRYTGELFF
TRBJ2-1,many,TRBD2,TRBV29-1,TGCAGCGTTGTGGGAGGGGAGCAGTTCTTC,CSVVGGEQFF
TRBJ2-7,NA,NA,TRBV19,TGTGCCAGTAGTCCCGGACTATTCTCCTACGAGCAGTACTTC,CASSPGLFSYEQYF
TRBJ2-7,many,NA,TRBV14,TGTGCCAGCAGCCAAACTTCCCGGTGGGAGCGACGGTCCTACGAGCAGTACTTC,CASSQTSRWERRSYEQYF
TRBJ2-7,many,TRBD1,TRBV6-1,TGTGCCAGCGGATCCGGGACAGGGATCTACGAGCAGTACTTC,CASGSGTGIYEQYF
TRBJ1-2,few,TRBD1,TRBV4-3,TGCGCCAGCAGCCAAGTGGGACAGGGGGCTGGCTACACCTTC,CASSQVGQGAGYTF
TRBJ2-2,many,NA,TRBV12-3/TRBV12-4,TGTGCCAGCAGTTTTAGGGGCCGGGGCACCGGGGAGCTGTTTTTT,CASSFRGRGTGELFF
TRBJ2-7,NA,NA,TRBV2,TGTGCCAGCAGCCGGGCTGTCGGTGGGTACGAGCAGTACTTC,CASSRAVGGYEQYF
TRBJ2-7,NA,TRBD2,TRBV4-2,TGTGCCAGCAGCCCAGAGACCGGGACTAGCGGCGTGGGGCAGTACTTC,CASSPETGTSGVGQYF
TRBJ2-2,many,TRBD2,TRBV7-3,TGTGCCAGCAGCCCGGGGACTACGAACACCGGGGAGCTGTTTTTT,CASSPGTTNTGELFF
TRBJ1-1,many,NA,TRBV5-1,TGCGCCAGCAGCTTGAGCCCAGGGGACCGAATCGGCACTGAAGCTTTCTTT,CASSLSPGDRIGTEAFF
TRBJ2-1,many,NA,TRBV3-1,TGTGCCAGCAGCGCCCGGGACGGAGACAATGAGCAGTTCTTC,CASSARDGDNEQFF
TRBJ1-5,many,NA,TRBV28,TGTGCCAGCAGCCCCCGTTATAGCAATCAGCCCCAGCATTTT,CASSPRYSNQPQHF
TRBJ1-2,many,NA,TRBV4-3,TGCGCCAGCAGCCAAGGGGCGGGCTCGGGCTACACCTTC,CASSQGAGSGYTF
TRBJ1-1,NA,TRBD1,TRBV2,TGTGCCTTTGCGGACAGGGGCTCCACTGAAGCTTTCTTT,CAFADRGSTEAFF
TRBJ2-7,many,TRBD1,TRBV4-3,TGCGCCAGCAGCCGCGGGACAGGGACTTCCTACGAGCAGTACTTC,CASSRGTGTSYEQYF
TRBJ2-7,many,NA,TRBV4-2,TGTGCCAGCAGCCAAAGGGGGACCTACGAGCAGTACTTC,CASSQRGTYEQYF
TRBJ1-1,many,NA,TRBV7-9,TGTGCCAGCAGCTCGGCCTTGAACACTGAAGCTTTCTTT,CASSSALNTEAFF
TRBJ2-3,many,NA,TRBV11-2,TGTGCCAGCAGCTCAGGGGGCACAGATACGCAGTATTTT,CASSSGGTDTQYF
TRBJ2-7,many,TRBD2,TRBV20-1,TGCAGTGCTAGAGATCCGGGAGGATTCCACGAGCAGTACTTC,CSARDPGGFHEQYF
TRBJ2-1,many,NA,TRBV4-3,TGCGCCAGCAGCCTAAGGGGCAACGGCGATGAGCAGTTCTTC,CASSLRGNGDEQFF
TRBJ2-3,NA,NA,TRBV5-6,TGTGCCAGCAGCTTGGGGGGCTCAGATACGCAGTATTTT,CASSLGGSDTQYF
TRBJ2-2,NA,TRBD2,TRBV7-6,TGTGCCAGCAGCTTACCGGGGGGGACGAACACCGGGGAGCTGTTTTTT,CASSLPGGTNTGELFF
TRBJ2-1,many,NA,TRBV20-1,TGCAGTGCGCCGGCGGGGCTAGCGTCTCCTCGAGATGAGCAGTTCTTC,CSAPAGLASPRDEQFF
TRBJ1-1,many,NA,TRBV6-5,TGTGCCAGCAGTTACGACGGCAACACTGAAGCTTTCTTT,CASSYDGNTEAFF